The present T cell receptor (beta chain) was sequenced within a study of shared clonotypes between healthy human individuals (dated by TCRdb to about 2020). About the study as a whole: Two women and a few men aged 18 to 49 years were included in the cohort. Per donor, leukapheresis produced somewhere between about 0.94 and 8.9 billion PBMCs. To estimate repertoire size and how much clonotypes are shared between individuals, the study performed deep sequencing of blood TCR repertoires from a few healthy adults. For each donor, three plates each were used for CD4 naive and CD4 memory, two plates were used for CD8 naive, and one plate was used for CD8 memory. To increase sequencing depth and limit assay-specific biases, different laboratories used diverse techniques to prepare libraries and sequence TCR repertoires. The study at large found these results: Pairwise subsampling led to the expectation that sequencing depth would affect the degree of clonotype sharing among donors. When a few donors were compared, the shared fraction of clonotypes was about 5% for naive CD4, around 4% for naive CD8, roughly 2.5% for memory CD4, and less than 0.5% for memory CD8. The genetic and exposure-history diversity represented was limited by the small number of donors. Even with the large sequencing depth, rarefaction of the sorted-subset datasets indicated that sequencing was incomplete. Larger estimated clonotype richness was generally found for naive subsets than for memory subsets. Only blood was sampled, and tissue TCR repertoires likely differ from those in blood. Compared with non-shared clonotypes, clonotypes shared by all four sorted-subset donors had higher generation probabilities.

The CDR3 goes from the cysteine to the phenylalanine over 17 residues. Solely the CDR3 DNA is kept, with 51 bases framed from the first base. The V end loses 4 bases and the J end loses 1 base, and a stretch of 18 bases separates them. Sequences SGHVS (CDR1) and FQNEAQ (CDR2) are obtained from the germline V gene. Healthy HIV-negative adults with no recently reported acute infections or vaccinations were included as donors. All donors were Caucasian adults living in Nashville, Tennessee, USA. Magnetic negative selection was used to enrich CD4+ T cells, after which naive cells were positively selected on CD45RA and the negative fraction became the memory subset. Blood was obtained by leukapheresis, after which PBMCs were separated by Ficoll-Histopaque density gradient centrifugation and cryopreserved in liquid nitrogen vapor phase. Purity and quantity of every magnetically sorted T cell population were checked by analytical flow cytometry. Genomic DNA was isolated from every sorted fraction and measured by UV absorbance on a Nanodrop 2000c.

Using the deep immunoSEQ assay, TCR CDR3 regions were amplified from genomic DNA by multiplex PCR. Genomic DNA extracted from each cell subset was distributed evenly over all wells of several immunoSEQ 96-well plates, and each plate served as one replicate. For sorted subsets, approximately 210 ng genomic DNA, equal to 30,000 or so T cell genomes, was loaded into each replicate PCR. Purified libraries were quantified with a Qubit 3.0 fluorometer, sized on a Bioanalyzer 2100, and re-quantified with the KAPA Library Quantification kit. Every immunoSEQ 96-well plate was sequenced on a dedicated single-read 150-cycle Illumina NextSeq 550 flow cell. For the original study's pipeline: Because the immunoSEQ output included only junctional sequences and no quality scores, the filtering could not be the same as the filtering used for full-length reads. Sequences were annotated with PyIR, a Python wrapper for IgBLAST v1.9, and V/J genes and CDR3 were assigned using IMGT germline references. Reads with weak V/J assignments (E-value above 1e-6), missing CDR3, stop codons, out-of-frame junctions, or ambiguous translated residues were removed. A V3J clonotype was defined by an identical inferred V gene, J gene, and CDR3 amino acid sequence. The percentage overlap between two repertoires was calculated by dividing the number of shared unique clonotypes by the size of the smaller repertoire. Three approaches were used to assess repertoire richness: RTK rarefaction, the Chao1 estimator, and Recon v2.1 estimates of unobserved clonotypes. For all TCRbeta clonotypes obtained by the gDNA method from a handful of donors, generation probabilities were computed with OLGA. TCRdb obtained this table from immuneACCESS and retained in-frame rearrangements with V and J assigned. These tables miss some clones; where compared with another copy, unresolved V genes account for less than half of the shortfall, and the remainder is unexplained. D and trimming come from the DNA, and the V and J calls and clone size come from that table. The sample records millions of clones, 85% to 95% of which are singletons. The top ten clones comprise 0.1% to 0.15% of the sample.

Points on this clone: Its antigen remains unidentified. Base qualities are not at hand, and no much larger clone is one base apart.

This TCR was recovered from a man aged 18-30 years in good health. The V gene is TRBV7-8 and the J gene is TRBJ2-3; the D gene remains uncertain. Sequencing was carried out using naive CD4+ T cells sorted from blood. The cell subset or site label of this sample denotes: CD45RA+ positively selected. The CDR3 in this case is CASSSFRAVLGTDTQYF. The nucleotide sequence reads as follows: TGTGCCAGCAGCTCCTTCCGGGCAGTCCTGGGCACAGATACGCAGTATTTT.